A single sample gave rise to the 27 T cell receptor beta chains below, sequenced in a study of blood T cell repertoires in COVID-19. Generated by immunoSEQ multiplex PCR, the TCRdb table keeps only in-frame clones and is missing some. The sample carries 200,000 or so clones, almost 80% recorded once. The specimen sequenced was peripheral blood. All receptors come from a man aged 60 to 75 with active or convalescent COVID-19.

The rearrangement uses TRBV9 and TRBJ2-7, with TRBD1 matching over 7 bases. After removal of 0 bases from V and 0 bases from J, the junction contained 6 bases not matched to a gene. Germline V gene sequence: CDR1 SGDLS, CDR2 YYNGEE. CDR3 size: 16 residues. DNA of the CDR3: TGTGCCAGCAGCGTAGGAGCCGGGACAGCCTCCTACGAGCAGTACTTC. It yields the protein CASSVGAGTASYEQYF.

The chain's CDR3 is CASSFGLAGLLPGAQYF. The CDR3 nucleotides read TGTGCCAGCAGTTTCGGACTAGCGGGACTTCTTCCCGGAGCGCAGTATTTT. The genes are TRBV6-2 or TRBV6-3 and TRBJ2-3; 12 bases are shared with TRBD2. This CDR3 has 17 amino acids. After removal of 4 bases from V and 10 bases from J, the junction contained 15 bases not matched to a gene. The V gene's germline CDR1 is MNHEY and CDR2 SVGEGT.

This sequence joins TRBV18 and TRBJ2-7; tentatively, D is TRBD2 (6 bases). Germline CDR1 is KGHSH and CDR2 is LQKENI. V lost 5 bases to trimming and J lost 5 bases, with 10 bases between them. The CDR3 is 12 amino acids. The CDR3 reads CASSIGGDEQYF. In nucleotides, the CDR3 is TGTGCCAGCTCAATAGGAGGGGACGAGCAGTACTTC.

The chain recombines TRBV9 with TRBJ1-5; D is ambiguous. The CDR3 is 13 residues long. CDR1 is SGDLS and CDR2 is YYNGEE in the germline V gene. The germline V and J ends were trimmed by 3 bases and 14 bases, with 18 bases remaining between them. The CDR3 region has the DNA TGTGCCAGCAGCGCCTTGTCCATGGAAAGCGAGCATTTT. Translating gives CASSALSMESEHF.

The chain combines TRBV7-2 with TRBJ2-3; possibly TRBD2 for D (5 bases). With 3 bases removed from V and 4 bases from J, the gap between germline ends came to 11 bases. The CDR3 covers 14 residues. Per the germline V gene, CDR1 is SGHTA and CDR2 is FQGNSA. The CDR3 here is CASSFQSGPDTQYF. CDR3 DNA: TGTGCCAGCAGCTTTCAAAGCGGCCCAGATACGCAGTATTTT. The full variable domain, rest sourced from reference TRBV7-2 and TRBJ2-3, is GAGVSQSPSNKVTEKGKDVELRCDPISGHTALYWYRQSLGQGLEFLIYFQGNSAPDKSGLPSDRFSAERTGGSVSTLTIQRTQQEDSAVYLCASSFQSGPDTQYFGPGTRLTVL.

This chain connects TRBV7-2 to TRBJ2-3; D gene ambiguous. This CDR3 is 14 amino acids long. CDR1 is SGHTA, CDR2 FQGNSA, per germline. Trimming removed 2 bases from V and 0 bases from J, with 6 bases in between. The CDR3 region is CASSLLESTDTQYF. Here the CDR3 DNA reads TGTGCCAGCAGCTTACTTGAGAGCACAGATACGCAGTATTTT. The whole variable domain, filled in from reference TRBV7-2 and TRBJ2-3, reads GAGVSQSPSNKVTEKGKDVELRCDPISGHTALYWYRQSLGQGLEFLIYFQGNSAPDKSGLPSDRFSAERTGGSVSTLTIQRTQQEDSAVYLCASSLLESTDTQYFGPGTRLTVL.

The J gene is TRBJ2-3, the V gene TRBV2; the D gene is possibly TRBD1 (5 bases). Trimming removed 5 bases at V and 3 bases at J, with 12 bases between. Germline CDR1 SNHLY, CDR2 FYNNEI. This CDR3 is built from 14 residues. The CDR3 is CASSSDSATDTQYF. In nucleotides, the CDR3 is TGTGCCAGCAGTAGCGACAGTGCAACAGATACGCAGTATTTT.

V gene TRBV19 combines with J gene TRBJ2-3; 7 bases match TRBD2. V lost 7 bases to trimming and J lost 2 bases; unmatched junction nucleotides: 9. Germline V CDR1 and CDR2: LNHDA, SQIVND (reference sequence). The length of the CDR3 is 15 residues. This CDR3 is CASTTASGITDTQYF. Written as DNA, the CDR3 is TGTGCCAGTACTACGGCTAGCGGCATCACAGATACGCAGTATTTT.

This chain connects TRBV28 to TRBJ1-2; no definite D call. CDR1 and CDR2 (germline): MDHEN, SYDVKM. V dropped 7 bases and J dropped 4 bases, with 16 bases sitting between them. The CDR3 has 14 residues. The CDR3 region is CASIFRNRGYGYTF. The CDR3 nucleotides read TGTGCCAGCATTTTCCGTAATCGGGGCTATGGCTACACCTTC.

This chain connects TRBV5-5 to TRBJ2-7; a possible D gene is TRBD2 (6 bases). CDR1 is SGHKS, CDR2 YYEKEE, per germline (reference sequence). V lost 0 bases, J lost 0 bases, and 7 bases lay in between. CDR3 length equals 14 residues. This CDR3 reads CASSLDGSSYEQYF. In DNA, the CDR3 is TGTGCCAGCAGCTTGGACGGGAGCTCCTACGAGCAGTACTTC.

At least ten counts were recorded for this clone. The chain recombines TRBV10-3 with TRBJ1-2; 7 nucleotides match TRBD1. The CDR3 spans 12 residues. Germline-derived CDR1 and CDR2 are ENHRY and SYGVKD. V lost 2 bases and J lost 6; bases outside the gene matches: 0. CDR3 in amino acids: CAISETGDGYTF. CDR3 bases: TGTGCCATCAGTGAGACAGGGGATGGCTACACCTTC.

This clone was counted between two and nine times. The rearrangement joins TRBV9 to TRBJ1-3; possibly TRBD1 for D (5 bases). This CDR3 region has 14 residues. The V gene's germline CDR1 is SGDLS and CDR2 YYNGEE. Trimming removed 4 bases from V and 3 bases from J, with 11 bases in between. The CDR3 nucleotides read TGTGCCAGCAGCCCCCAGGGTTATGGAAACACCATATATTTT. Protein: CASSPQGYGNTIYF.

The table lists this clone with a count of one. J is TRBJ1-6 and V is TRBV27, with 7 positions matching TRBD1. Germline CDR1 MNHEY, CDR2 SMNVEV (reference sequence). CDR3 size: 15 residues. V lost 3 bases and J lost 7; bases outside the gene matches: 6. The CDR3 DNA reads as TGTGCCAGCAGTTTCAGAGACAGGGTCAATTCACCCCTCCACTTT. Its protein is CASSFRDRVNSPLHF.

The chain is built from TRBV23-1 and TRBJ2-2; 13 nucleotides align to TRBD2. TRBV23-1 is an ORF; its function is uncertain. The CDR3 runs to 16 residues. J lost 4 bases, V lost 6 bases, and 5 bases had no gene match. CDR3 coding DNA: TGCGCCAGCAGGCATTGGACTAGCGGGGGCACCGGGGAGCTGTTTTTT. It translates to CASRHWTSGGTGELFF.

The V and J genes are TRBV7-8 and TRBJ1-5, with D hard to call. Trimming cost V 2 bases and J 5 bases, with 7 bases left between them. This CDR3 has 13 residues. The germline gives CDR1 SGHVS, CDR2 FQNEAQ. CDR3 protein: CASSLWQYQPQHF. The CDR3 DNA follows: TGTGCCAGCAGCTTATGGCAATATCAGCCCCAGCATTTT. The full variable domain, completed using reference TRBV7-8 and TRBJ1-5, is GAGVSQSPRYKVAKRGQDVALRCDPISGHVSLFWYQQALGQGPEFLTYFQNEAQLDKSGLPSDRFFAERPEGSVSTLKIQRTQQEDSAVYLCASSLWQYQPQHFGDGTRLSIL.

This chain connects TRBV27 to TRBJ2-7; the D is unclear. V lost 2 bases, J lost 6 bases, and 14 bases lay in between. This CDR3 has 14 residues. Germline V gene lookup returns CDR1 MNHEY and CDR2 SMNVEV (reference sequence). CDR3 sequence: CASSLLGPSREQYF. CDR3 sequence (DNA): TGTGCCAGCAGTTTACTCGGTCCCTCACGCGAGCAGTACTTC.

This sequence joins TRBV7-9 and TRBJ2-3; 11 bases are shared with TRBD2. CDR1 and CDR2 (germline): SEHNR, FQNEAQ (reference sequence). V lost 5 bases to trimming and J lost 2 bases; unmatched junction nucleotides: 6. This CDR3 has 16 residues. CDR3 protein: CASSPRLAGPTDTQYF. The CDR3 coding sequence is TGTGCCAGCAGCCCCCGACTAGCGGGACCCACAGATACGCAGTATTTT.

The J gene is TRBJ1-1, the V gene TRBV5-5; D gene unclear. The CDR3 consists of 13 residues. The ends were cut back, 6 bases at V and 5 bases at J, with 14 bases in the middle. The V gene's germline CDR1 is SGHKS and CDR2 YYEKEE (reference sequence). The CDR3 loop reads CASTLSRGTEAFF. The CDR3 DNA sequence: TGTGCCAGCACTCTCTCCAGAGGGACTGAAGCTTTCTTT.

The chain combines TRBV10-3 with TRBJ2-5; D perhaps matches TRBD2 (5 bases). Trimming took 4 bases from V and 0 from J, leaving 6 bases between them. CDR3 length: 13 amino acids. Per the germline V gene, CDR1 is ENHRY and CDR2 is SYGVKD. Here the CDR3 reads CAISALDQETQYF. The CDR3 DNA reads TGTGCCATCAGTGCACTAGACCAAGAGACCCAGTACTTC.

This clone came up once. The rearrangement uses TRBV2 and TRBJ2-7, with D perhaps TRBD1 (6 bases). Deletions cut 5 bases from V and 0 bases from J, with 20 bases between. The CDR3 is 17 amino acids. The germline V gene encodes CDR1 SNHLY and CDR2 FYNNEI. CDR3 loop: CASSNPQGSPSSYEQYF. In DNA form, the CDR3 reads TGTGCCAGCAGTAACCCCCAGGGGAGCCCGAGCTCCTACGAGCAGTACTTC.

A note on this clone: Other DNA sequences within the sample encode an identical CDR3. The chain joins TRBV18 to TRBJ2-7; 8 nucleotides match TRBD2. The CDR3 contains 12 residues. Germline CDR1 and CDR2: KGHSH and LQKENI. V shed 3 bases and J 6 bases; nucleotides not matched to a gene: 1. CDR3 amino acids: CASSPRGGEQYF. The DNA of the CDR3 is TGTGCCAGCTCACCCCGGGGGGGCGAGCAGTACTTC. The variable domain in full, with the rest retrieved from reference TRBV18 and TRBJ2-7, is NAGVMQNPRHLVRRRGQEARLRCSPMKGHSHVYWYRQLPEEGLKFMVYLQKENIIDESGMPKERFSAEFPKEGPSILRIQQVVRGDSAAYFCASSPRGGEQYFGPGTRLTVT.

This clone was seen more than once but under ten times. CDR3 DNA: TGTGCCAGCAGCTTCGTTGGATCGGGTGGCTACACCTTC. It is translated as CASSFVGSGGYTF. This chain connects TRBV7-9 to TRBJ1-2; D not resolved. Per germline, CDR1 SEHNR and CDR2 FQNEAQ (reference sequence). The CDR3 consists of 13 residues. Trimming took off 3 bases at V and 7 bases at J, with 12 bases between the two ends.

The chain couples TRBV28 to TRBJ2-5; the match to TRBD2 covers 8 bases. Per the germline V gene, CDR1 is MDHEN and CDR2 is SYDVKM. V gave up 5 bases and J gave up 2 bases; unmatched junction bases: 4. The CDR3 length is 14 residues. The CDR3 nucleotides read TGTGCCAGCAGTCTAGCGGGCCCTCAAGAGACCCAGTACTTC. Protein sequence: CASSLAGPQETQYF. Looking up the rest from reference TRBV28 and TRBJ2-5 gives the full variable domain: DVKVTQSSRYLVKRTGEKVFLECVQDMDHENMFWYRQDPGLGLRLIYFSYDVKMKEKGDIPEGYSVSREKKERFSLILESASTNQTSMYLCASSLAGPQETQYFGPGTRLLVL.

This clone was recorded once. The chain carries TRBV29-1 and TRBJ1-5; 7 positions agree with TRBD1. The CDR3 has 14 residues. The germline gives CDR1 SQVTM, CDR2 ANQGSEA. J gave up 6 bases and V 4 bases, and 9 bases lay outside the gene matches. CDR3 protein: CSVGPDRDSQPQHF. The CDR3 DNA is TGCAGCGTTGGCCCCGACAGGGATAGTCAGCCCCAGCATTTT. Together with reference TRBV29-1 and TRBJ1-5, the CDR3 gives the full variable domain: SAVISQKPSRDICQRGTSLTIQCQVDSQVTMMFWYRQQPGQSLTLIATANQGSEATYESGFVIDKFPISRPNLTFSTLTVSNMSPEDSSIYLCSVGPDRDSQPQHFGDGTRLSIL.

This chain links TRBV3-1 (or the pseudogene TRBV3-2) with TRBJ2-1; no reliable D call. The CDR3 is 15 amino acids. The V end was cut by 0 bases, the J end by 2 bases, with 8 bases between. The V gene's germline CDR1 is LGHDT and CDR2 YNNKEL (reference sequence). In nucleotides, the CDR3 is TGTGCCAGCAGCCAAGATGACTTCACCTACAATGAGCAGTTCTTC. Translated: CASSQDDFTYNEQFF.

The DNA of the CDR3 is TGCGCCAGCAGCCAAGCACTAACTGGGGCCAACGTCCTGACTTTC. The encoded protein is CASSQALTGANVLTF. J is TRBJ2-6 and V is TRBV4-3; unclear D gene. The CDR3 spans 15 residues. CDR1 LGHNA and CDR2 YSLEER come from the germline V gene. Deletions cut 1 base from V and 2 bases from J, with 6 bases between.

This clone was recorded once. V and J are TRBV30 and TRBJ2-1, with 13 nucleotides matching TRBD2. The CDR3 is made up of 17 amino acids. V shed 5 bases, J shed 6 bases, and the junction held 13 bases outside the gene matches. CDR1 and CDR2 (germline): GTSNPN, SVGIG (reference sequence). The CDR3 region is CAWGPGLAGSGGNEQFF. The CDR3 coding sequence is TGTGCCTGGGGTCCGGGACTAGCGGGATCAGGGGGCAATGAGCAGTTCTTC. The full variable domain, rest sourced from reference TRBV30 and TRBJ2-1, is SQTIHQWPATLVQPVGSPLSLECTVEGTSNPNLYWYRQAAGRGLQLLFYSVGIGQISSEVPQNLSASRPQDRQFILSSKKLLLSDSGFYLCAWGPGLAGSGGNEQFFGPGTRLTVL.